The next 8 T cell receptor beta chains were all read from a single sample in a study of blood T cell repertoires in COVID-19. Produced via immunoSEQ multiplex PCR; TCRdb's table is partial and in-frame only. The repertoire holds approximately 190,000 clones, around 86% seen once, with around 6.3% in the top ten. Input material: peripheral blood. Source of these receptors: a woman in her thirties or forties with acute or convalescent COVID-19.

This sequence joins TRBV11-2 and TRBJ1-2; D ambiguous. CDR3 length equals 15 residues. Germline-derived CDR1 and CDR2 are SGHAT and FQNNGV. V was pared by 1 base and J by 4 bases, with 13 bases between. The CDR3 DNA follows: TGTGCCAGCAGCTTAGCGGCCGTCTCGGGCTATGGCTACACCTTC. This codes for CASSLAAVSGYGYTF.

The chain is built from TRBV30 and TRBJ2-5; 10 nucleotides align to TRBD1. The germline V gene encodes CDR1 GTSNPN and CDR2 SVGIG (reference sequence). V was clipped by 0 bases and J by 3 bases; unmatched bases: 4. There are 15 residues in the CDR3. CDR3 in DNA: TGTGCCTGGAGTGTACACGGGACAGGGGAAGAGACCCAGTACTTC. Translating it yields CAWSVHGTGEETQYF.

The rearrangement joins TRBV28 to TRBJ1-1, with D hard to call. The V gene lost 3 bases and the J gene lost 0 bases, with 5 bases spanning the gap. This CDR3 comprises 13 residues. Germline V gene data show CDR1 as MDHEN and CDR2 as SYDVKM. The CDR3 DNA is TGTGCCAGCAGTTTCATTGTGAACACTGAAGCTTTCTTT. This sequence encodes CASSFIVNTEAFF.

V gene TRBV6-1 combines with J gene TRBJ2-5, with no clear D. Germline-derived CDR1 and CDR2 are MNHNS and SASEGT. The CDR3 is 15 amino acids. The V end lost 2 bases, the J end lost 1 base, and 11 bases lay between the germline ends. Written as DNA, the CDR3 is TGTGCCAGCAGTGAATTCTACGGTCTCCAAGAGACCCAGTACTTC. Translating gives CASSEFYGLQETQYF.

The chain is built from TRBV5-4 and TRBJ1-5; the match to TRBD1 covers 7 bases. The CDR3 is 14 residues long. V shed 2 bases, J shed 6 bases, and the junction held 5 bases outside the gene matches. The germline gives CDR1 SGHNT, CDR2 YYREEE (reference sequence). The CDR3 spells CASSLQGTGQPQHF. The DNA of the CDR3 is TGTGCCAGCAGCTTACAGGGGACGGGTCAGCCCCAGCATTTT.

The chain's CDR3 is CAISVPGGDNEQFF. The CDR3 DNA reads TGTGCCATCAGTGTACCCGGAGGAGACAATGAGCAGTTCTTC. This chain links TRBV10-3 with TRBJ2-1, with a tentative D call TRBD2 (5 bases). V was clipped by 4 bases and J by 5 bases, with 12 bases between them. Per germline, CDR1 ENHRY and CDR2 SYGVKD. The CDR3 has 14 residues.

The V call is TRBV6-5, the J call TRBJ1-2; D is perhaps TRBD1 (5 bases). The CDR3 has 14 residues. CDR1 MNHEY and CDR2 SVGAGI come from the germline V gene. V was pared by 7 bases and J by 5 bases, with 17 bases between. CDR3 DNA: TGTGCCAGCAAAGTCGGGGGGATTTATTATGGCTACACCTTC. Protein: CASKVGGIYYGYTF.

The chain couples TRBV29-1 to TRBJ2-5; TRBD1 aligns across 8 bases. Per germline, CDR1 SQVTM and CDR2 ANQGSEA. Losses at the gene ends were 6 bases for V and 5 bases for J; bases not matched to a gene: 8. This CDR3 is built from 13 residues. The CDR3 DNA is TGCAGCGTCCAACAGGGGGTGGGCGAGACCCAGTACTTC. As protein: CSVQQGVGETQYF. Based on the CDR3 plus reference TRBV29-1 and TRBJ2-5, the full variable domain is SAVISQKPSRDICQRGTSLTIQCQVDSQVTMMFWYRQQPGQSLTLIATANQGSEATYESGFVIDKFPISRPNLTFSTLTVSNMSPEDSSIYLCSVQQGVGETQYFGPGTRLLVL.